This T cell receptor (beta chain) derives from a study of cytomegalovirus exposure and HLA in healthy donors (dated 2017 in TCRdb). For the wider study: An earlier analysis of some 600 of the donors reported approximately 280 Gb of sequence data and 117 million unique TCR beta sequences obtained from roughly 170 million T cells. An early release that covered roughly 600 HLA-typed donors contained around 330 gigabases of sequencing data and some 87 million unique TCR sequences. Of the roughly 400 genotyped donors, roughly 76% were placed in the genetic ancestry cluster associated with self-reported Caucasian donors. The study aimed to test whether cataloging public T cell receptors could reveal signatures of past pathogen exposure. The study used immunosequencing to profile the T cell repertoires of approximately 630 subjects and linked those repertoires to cytomegalovirus serostatus. In addition to the first cohort of 666 subjects, a separate validation cohort of approximately 130 different subjects was used. To predict cytomegalovirus infection status, the study brought together high-throughput TCR immunosequencing, statistical association of individual TCRs with disease status, and machine learning. A later analysis re-examined previously published TCR beta repertoires from more than 600 donors and added high-resolution HLA genotyping to investigate patterns of TCR occurrence. Rather than drawing on any new phenotypic data, the later analysis identified candidate immune exposures from TCR beta sequences and the way those sequences occurred across donors. In an earlier analysis of a few hundred of the donors, high-throughput TCR beta sequencing was used to judge whether each TCR beta V gene segment behaved as functional or pseudogenic. Donor age, sex, ethnicity and CMV serostatus were compiled alongside the repertoire data. In a later genetic analysis, genome-wide SNP genotypes for about three fifths of the roughly 670 donors were used, and that subset was treated as a discovery cohort. All discovery cohort repertoires had been generated on a single sequencing platform. HLA typing included class I and class II loci at four-digit resolution. The number of typed donors differed by locus: about 620-640 for A, B, C, DRB1 and DQB1; approximately 520 for DQA1; fewer than 610 for DPA1; and around 470 for DPB1. Several DR-DQ haplotypes were handled as single units for association and clustering because linkage in the cohort was strong. Among around 400 genotyped donors of the cohort, an average of about 240,000 unique TCR beta nucleotide sequences was sequenced per donor, of which roughly 18% were non-productive.

Via the germline V gene, CDR1 is MDHEN and CDR2 SYDVKM. From V the trimming removes 5 bases and from J it removes 7 bases, while the gene matches leave 9 bases of the junction unaccounted for. From the cysteine up to the phenylalanine, the CDR3 has a length of 15 residues. Only the CDR3 DNA stays, 45 bases, in frame from base 1. Study-wide findings and limitations: In both the original and validation cohorts, the classifier was reported to diagnose cytomegalovirus status with high specificity and sensitivity. In a later analysis, some 17,000 TCR beta sequences were associated with specific HLA alleles at a false discovery rate of 0.05. Presence/absence analyses assumed roughly uniform sequencing depth across donors, an assumption that may not hold. According to a later analysis, most CMV-associated TCR beta chains appeared to be HLA-restricted, and the HLA associations seemed to be driven largely by CMV exposure. An earlier analysis of several hundred of the donors showed that most TCR beta V segments appeared in productive rearrangements either about 87% or about 30% of the time, which broadly matched IMGT annotations. Linkage disequilibrium might explain the correlated functional status among segregating V segments, but an unknown experimental factor could not be excluded. The only immune exposure information available for the cohort was CMV serostatus. Because the 87-base-pair reads could not distinguish some IMGT-functional V segments, including TRBV6-2 and TRBV6-3, those segments were excluded. Several of the top co-occurrence clusters appeared to be linked to parvovirus B19, influenza, CMV and Epstein-Barr virus, according to a later analysis. A cluster of highly shared sequence variants was judged likely to be a technical artifact of the sequencing pipeline. Because counts were too low, 15 to 20 rarely observed V segments, including chromosome 9 orphons, were left out of the earlier analysis of roughly 600 of the donors. In the study, 150 to 200 TCR beta chains were listed as associated with cytomegalovirus. When HLA alleles, especially DR and DQ, strongly co-occurred, attributing TCR associations to individual alleles was difficult. A later analysis found that HLA-associated TCR beta chains were more clonally expanded and had lower generation probabilities than equally common non-associated chains. According to a later genetic analysis, donors in an Asian-associated ancestry cluster had fewer N-insertions in productive TCRs than the approximately 700-donor mean. The authors suggested that the approach could potentially be generalized to other disease states and immunological phenotypes. This cohort had only TCR beta chains sequenced, and the lack of alpha or paired-chain data limited which features could be detected. Because some donors lacked HLA typing at each locus, the association tests relied only on the typed subset. Most TCR sequences were seen in very few donors, while some public TCRs were found in many individuals. In vitro tests confirmed that three of the cytomegalovirus-associated TCR beta chains recognize cytomegalovirus antigens. A later genetic analysis associated a missense DCLRE1C variant with V-gene and J-gene trimming of TCR beta chains, and an independent cohort replicated the association. In a later analysis, TCR association rates were found to vary across HLA loci, with the most associated TCRs seen for DRB1 alleles and the fewest for HLA-C alleles. A further reported finding was that TCR beta sequences accurately predicted the HLA-A and HLA-B alleles for most subjects in the first cohort.

As for this clone: Its antigen specificity is not known. There are no base qualities to consult, and no much larger clone falls within one base.

The cohort consisted of 666 healthy bone marrow donors. At the time of sampling, every cohort member was nominally healthy, though immune exposures that went unrecorded were likely present. The donor tested CMV seronegative, placing the donor among the roughly 350 seronegative members of the cohort. A peripheral blood sample was provided by each donor, and peripheral blood mononuclear cells were used for TCR beta sequencing. The Qiagen DNeasy Blood Extraction Kit was used to extract genomic DNA from the blood cell samples. The method behind the library was the immunoSEQ multiplex PCR assay. For the multiplex PCR, a mixture combining 60 forward primers for TCR Vbeta segments and 13 reverse primers for TCR Jbeta segments was used. A multiplex PCR assay on genomic DNA amplified the CDR3 region of rearranged TCR beta genes. Amplified TCR beta libraries were sequenced as 87-base-pair reads on the Illumina HiSeq System. In the original analysis: Across the 700 or so repertoires, a later analysis counted 75 million to 90 million unique TCR beta chains, approximately 12 million of which were shared by at least two donors. Raw reads were error-corrected and collapsed into unique sequences by a nearest-neighbor algorithm in which closely related sequences were merged to remove PCR and sequencing errors. CDR3 sequences were aligned to IMGT reference sequences to assign V, D and J gene segments. For a sequence to be retained, a match of at least six nucleotides was required to both a V gene segment and a J gene segment. Rearrangements were called productive when the CDR3 lacked stop codons and stayed in frame with V and J; all others were non-productive. CDR3 was defined according to IMGT convention as the region running from the second conserved V-encoded cysteine to the conserved J-encoded phenylalanine. The earlier analysis of a few hundred of the donors excluded any sequence lacking an unambiguous match to a single V gene segment. An earlier analysis of a few hundred of the donors classified V segments as functional when productive rearrangements were above 56.7% and as segregating when the standard deviation between donors was above 5%. To diagnose cytomegalovirus status from the catalog of TCR beta chain sequences, a statistical classification framework was built. V and J gene assignment, in a later analysis, came from comparing TCR nucleotide sequences with IMGT/GENE-DB human TR gene sequences. The TCRdist pipeline was used in a later analysis to assign CDR3 sequences and most-parsimonious VDJ recombination scenarios. In a later analysis, each TCR beta chain was defined by its CDR3 amino acid sequence together with its V-gene family, and reads lacking a unique V-gene family were excluded. In a later analysis, a few hundred highly shared, low-generation-probability nucleotide sequences were removed to address suspected cross-contamination and a sequencing artifact. In a later analysis, a clonal expansion index for each public chain was calculated from normalized within-repertoire ranks of inferred template counts. In a later analysis, generation probabilities were computed using a VDJ recombination model fitted to out-of-frame rearrangements, and the results were checked against IGoR. A later analysis scored TCR-TCR, TCR-HLA and TCR-CMV co-occurrence with hypergeometric tests, applying a repertoire-size bias correction to TCR pairs. To estimate false discovery rates, a later analysis permuted the HLA or CMV assignments 20 times. A later analysis grouped co-occurring TCRs with DBSCAN, adding TCRdist sequence similarity when clustering within HLA-allele-positive subsets. For co-occurrence clustering, repertoires with fewer than 30,000 or more than 120,000 public chains were excluded, along with five repertoires with anomalous nucleotide sharing. TCRdb carries this immuneACCESS record with in-frame sequences only. Its versions omit some clonotypes, under half of them owing to an unresolved V gene in the studies checked, with the rest unexplained. For V, J and clone size, that table is used; D and trimming come from the DNA. This sample lists around 200,000 clones; under 85% were detected once. The ten largest clones add up to 2.9% of the sample.

The sample taken for sequencing was PBMCs. This sequence uses TRBV28 and TRBJ2-1; 9 junctional bases match TRBD2. The clonotype comes from a male donor in good health and CMV-seronegative. Here the CDR3 is given as CASSGEREALNEQFF. The bases read TGTGCCAGCAGTGGAGAGCGGGAGGCTTTGAATGAGCAGTTCTTC.